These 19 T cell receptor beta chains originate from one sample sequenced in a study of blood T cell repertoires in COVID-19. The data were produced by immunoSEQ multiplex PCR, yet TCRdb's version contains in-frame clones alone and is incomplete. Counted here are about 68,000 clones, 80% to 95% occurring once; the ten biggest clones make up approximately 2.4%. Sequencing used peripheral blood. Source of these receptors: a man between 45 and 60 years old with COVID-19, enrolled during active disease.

CDR3 in amino acids: CASSRGGSGTEAFF. DNA of the CDR3: TGTGCCAGCAGCCGAGGGGGCTCGGGCACTGAAGCTTTCTTT. The V and J genes are TRBV7-3 and TRBJ1-1; TRBD1 matches 7 bases. V was pared by 5 bases and J by 4 bases, with 7 bases of the junction left unmatched. The CDR3 totals 14 residues. Germline V gene data show CDR1 as SGHTA and CDR2 as FQGTGA.

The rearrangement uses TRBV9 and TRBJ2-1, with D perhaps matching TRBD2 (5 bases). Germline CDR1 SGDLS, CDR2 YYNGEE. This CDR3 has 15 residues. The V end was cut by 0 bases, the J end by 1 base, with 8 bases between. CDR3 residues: CASSVGAESYNEQFF. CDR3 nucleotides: TGTGCCAGCAGCGTAGGAGCGGAGTCCTACAATGAGCAGTTCTTC. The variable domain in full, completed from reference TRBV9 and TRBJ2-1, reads DSGVTQTPKHLITATGQRVTLRCSPRSGDLSVYWYQQSLDQGLQFLIQYYNGEERAKGNILERFSAQQFPDLHSELNLSSLELGDSALYFCASSVGAESYNEQFFGPGTRLTVL.

CDR3 DNA sequence: TGTGCCAGCAGCCCAACGTACTCAGATACGCAGTATTTT. Translation gives CASSPTYSDTQYF. The J gene is TRBJ2-3, the V gene TRBV7-3; D not resolved. CDR3 length equals 13 residues. Germline V gene sequence: CDR1 SGHTA, CDR2 FQGTGA. V lost 5 bases and J 4 bases, leaving 10 bases between the germline ends.

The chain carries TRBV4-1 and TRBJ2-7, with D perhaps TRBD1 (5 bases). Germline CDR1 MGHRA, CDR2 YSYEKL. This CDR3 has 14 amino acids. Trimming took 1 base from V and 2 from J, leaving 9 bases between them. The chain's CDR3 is CASSQGRVAYEQYF. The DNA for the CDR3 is TGCGCCAGCAGCCAAGGCAGGGTTGCCTACGAGCAGTACTTC.

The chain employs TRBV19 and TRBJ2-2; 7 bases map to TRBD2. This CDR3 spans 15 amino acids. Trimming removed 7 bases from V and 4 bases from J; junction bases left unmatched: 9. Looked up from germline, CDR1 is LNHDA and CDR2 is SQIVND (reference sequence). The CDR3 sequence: CASTWAGASTGELFF. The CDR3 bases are TGTGCCAGTACTTGGGCGGGAGCTTCCACCGGGGAGCTGTTTTTT. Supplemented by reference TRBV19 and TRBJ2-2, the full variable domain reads DGGITQSPKYLFRKEGQNVTLSCEQNLNHDAMYWYRQDPGQGLRLIYYSQIVNDFQKGDIAEGYSVSREKKESFPLTVTSAQKNPTAFYLCASTWAGASTGELFFGEGSRLTVL.

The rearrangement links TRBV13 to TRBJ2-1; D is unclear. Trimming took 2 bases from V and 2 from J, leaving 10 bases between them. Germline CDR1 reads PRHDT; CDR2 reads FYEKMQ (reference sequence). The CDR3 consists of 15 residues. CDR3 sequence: CASSLRGPTYNEQFF. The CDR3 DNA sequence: TGTGCCAGCAGCTTAAGAGGTCCTACCTACAATGAGCAGTTCTTC.

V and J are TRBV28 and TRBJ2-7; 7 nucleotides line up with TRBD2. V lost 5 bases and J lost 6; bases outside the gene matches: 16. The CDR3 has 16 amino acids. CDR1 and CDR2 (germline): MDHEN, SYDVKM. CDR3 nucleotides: TGTGCCAGCAGTCTCAAACGGGGGACTATCCGGCCCGAGCAGTACTTC. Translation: CASSLKRGTIRPEQYF.

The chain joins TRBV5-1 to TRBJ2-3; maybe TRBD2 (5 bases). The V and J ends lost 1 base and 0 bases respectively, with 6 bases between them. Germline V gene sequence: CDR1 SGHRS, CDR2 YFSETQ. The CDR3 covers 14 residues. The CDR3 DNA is TGCGCCAGCAGCTTGACGGGAAGCACAGATACGCAGTATTTT. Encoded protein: CASSLTGSTDTQYF.

The CDR3 sequence: CASSQDPTGFSPLHF. The CDR3 DNA sequence: TGCGCCAGCAGCCAAGACCCGACAGGATTTTCACCCCTCCACTTT. The gene calls are TRBV4-1 and TRBJ1-6; D possibly corresponds to TRBD1 (6 bases). CDR3 size: 15 residues. V lost 0 bases, J lost 9 bases, and 12 bases lay in between. CDR1 is MGHRA, CDR2 YSYEKL, per germline.

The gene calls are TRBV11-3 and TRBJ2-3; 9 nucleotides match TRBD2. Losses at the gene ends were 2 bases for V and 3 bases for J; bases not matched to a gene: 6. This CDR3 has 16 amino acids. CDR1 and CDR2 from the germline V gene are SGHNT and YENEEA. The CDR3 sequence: CASSLRSGSLTDTQYF. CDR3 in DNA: TGTGCCAGCAGCTTACGTAGCGGGAGTTTAACAGATACGCAGTATTTT.

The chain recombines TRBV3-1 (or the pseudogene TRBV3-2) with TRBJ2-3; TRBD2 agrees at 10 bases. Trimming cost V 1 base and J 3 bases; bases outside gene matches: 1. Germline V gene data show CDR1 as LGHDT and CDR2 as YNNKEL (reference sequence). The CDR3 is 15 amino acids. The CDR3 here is CASSQAGLATDTQYF. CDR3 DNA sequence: TGTGCCAGCAGCCAAGCGGGACTAGCGACAGATACGCAGTATTTT.

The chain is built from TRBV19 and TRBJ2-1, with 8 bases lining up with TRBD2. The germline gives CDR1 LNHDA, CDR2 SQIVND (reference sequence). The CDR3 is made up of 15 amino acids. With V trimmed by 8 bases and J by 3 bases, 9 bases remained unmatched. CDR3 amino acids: CASSEPGLVYNEQFF. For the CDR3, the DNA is TGTGCCAGTTCCGAACCGGGACTAGTCTACAATGAGCAGTTCTTC.

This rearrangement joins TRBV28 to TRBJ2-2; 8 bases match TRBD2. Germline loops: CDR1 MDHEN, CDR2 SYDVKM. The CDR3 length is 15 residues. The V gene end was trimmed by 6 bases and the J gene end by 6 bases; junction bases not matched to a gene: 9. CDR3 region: CASSSSGSTAGELFF. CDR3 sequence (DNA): TGTGCCAGCAGCTCCAGCGGGAGTACGGCCGGGGAGCTGTTTTTT.

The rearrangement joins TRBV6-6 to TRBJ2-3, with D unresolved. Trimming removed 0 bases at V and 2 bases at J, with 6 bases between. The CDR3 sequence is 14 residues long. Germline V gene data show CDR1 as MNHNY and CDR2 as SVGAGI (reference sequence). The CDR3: CASSYSTTTDTQYF. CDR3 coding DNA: TGTGCCAGCAGTTACTCCACTACCACAGATACGCAGTATTTT.

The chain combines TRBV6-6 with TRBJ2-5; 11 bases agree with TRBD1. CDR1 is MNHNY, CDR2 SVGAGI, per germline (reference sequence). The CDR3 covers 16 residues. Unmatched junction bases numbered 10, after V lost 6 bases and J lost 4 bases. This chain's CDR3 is CASSPEGQGARETQYF. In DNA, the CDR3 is TGTGCCAGCAGCCCGGAAGGACAGGGGGCGCGAGAGACCCAGTACTTC.

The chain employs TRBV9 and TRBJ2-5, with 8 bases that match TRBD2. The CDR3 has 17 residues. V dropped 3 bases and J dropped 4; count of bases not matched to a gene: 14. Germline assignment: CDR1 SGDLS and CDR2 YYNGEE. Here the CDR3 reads CASSDGPGGYNTETQYF. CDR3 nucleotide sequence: TGTGCCAGCAGCGACGGGCCGGGGGGGTATAATACAGAGACCCAGTACTTC.

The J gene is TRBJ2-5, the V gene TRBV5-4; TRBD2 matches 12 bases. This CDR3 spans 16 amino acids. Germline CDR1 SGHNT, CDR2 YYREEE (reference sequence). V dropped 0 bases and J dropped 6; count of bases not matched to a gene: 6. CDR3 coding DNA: TGTGCCAGCAGCTTGGAACTAGCGGGAGGTGGAAAGACCCAGTACTTC. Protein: CASSLELAGGGKTQYF.

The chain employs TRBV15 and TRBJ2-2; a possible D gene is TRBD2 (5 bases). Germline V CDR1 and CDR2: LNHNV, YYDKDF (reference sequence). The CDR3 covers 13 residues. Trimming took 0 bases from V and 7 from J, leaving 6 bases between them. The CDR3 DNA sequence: TGTGCCACCAGCAGAGACGCGGGCGGGGAGCTGTTTTTT. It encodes CATSRDAGGELFF.

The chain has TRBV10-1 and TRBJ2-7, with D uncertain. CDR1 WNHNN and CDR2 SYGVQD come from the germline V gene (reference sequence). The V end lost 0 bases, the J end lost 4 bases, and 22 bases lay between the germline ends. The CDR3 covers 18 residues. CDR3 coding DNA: TGCGCCAGCAGTGAGTCGGGCCGACGGTCCTCCCCCTTGTACGAGCAGTACGTC. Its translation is CASSESGRRSSPLYEQYV.